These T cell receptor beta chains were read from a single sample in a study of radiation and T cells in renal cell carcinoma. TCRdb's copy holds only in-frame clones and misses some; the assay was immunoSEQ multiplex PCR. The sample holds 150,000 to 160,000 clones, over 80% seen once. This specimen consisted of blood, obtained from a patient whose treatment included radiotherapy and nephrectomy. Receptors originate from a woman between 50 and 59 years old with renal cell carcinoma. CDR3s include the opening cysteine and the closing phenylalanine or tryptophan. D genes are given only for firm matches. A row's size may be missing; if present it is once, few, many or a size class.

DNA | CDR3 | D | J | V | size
TGTGCCAGCAGTGGGAGGACAGGGTTAGTGGCCCAGTACTTC | CASSGRTGLVAQYF | TRBD1 | TRBJ2-5 | TRBV6-1 | .
TGTGCCAGCAGCCCTCAGGGGCAGGATTATGAAAAACTGTTTTTT | CASSPQGQDYEKLFF | . | TRBJ1-4 | TRBV7-2 | .
TGTGCCAGCAGCTTAGAGGCAGTCGCATGGAATTCACCCCTCCACTTT | CASSLEAVAWNSPLHF | . | TRBJ1-6 | TRBV7-2 | .
TGCAGCGTTTACGGCTACACCTTC | CSVYGYTF | . | TRBJ1-2 | TRBV29-1 | .
TGTGCCAGCAGCGTAGAGGCCAGCTACGAGCAGTACTTC | CASSVEASYEQYF | . | TRBJ2-7 | TRBV9 | few
TGCAGCGTTGAAGATCAACAGGACTACGAGCAGTACTTC | CSVEDQQDYEQYF | . | TRBJ2-7 | TRBV29-1 | few
TGTGCCAGTCCTGGCCGGACAACTGAAGCTTTCTTT | CASPGRTTEAFF | . | TRBJ1-1 | TRBV2 | .
TGTGCCAGCAGCAAACCGGGACTAGCTTCTTTCTTC | CASSKPGLASFF | TRBD2 | TRBJ2-1 | TRBV14 | once
TGTGCCAGTAGTATAGACCGGGGAGACAATCAGCCCCAGCATTTT | CASSIDRGDNQPQHF | . | TRBJ1-5 | TRBV19 | once
TGTGCCAGCAGACAACCCGAGAACACTGAAGCTTTCTTT | CASRQPENTEAFF | . | TRBJ1-1 | TRBV7-8 | .
TGTGCCAGCAGCTTAGTAGGCAGGGACTATGGCTACACCTTC | CASSLVGRDYGYTF | . | TRBJ1-2 | TRBV5-5 | .
TGTGCCAGCAGTGAAGAGAGAGGCTATGGCTACACCTTC | CASSEERGYGYTF | . | TRBJ1-2 | TRBV6-4 | .
TGTGCCAGCAGGCCAACCTCGGCCCAGGGAAACTATGGCTACACCTTC | CASRPTSAQGNYGYTF | . | TRBJ1-2 | TRBV5-4 | .
TGTGCCAGCAGCCCAGGGGCCCCAACCGGGGAGCTGTTTTTT | CASSPGAPTGELFF | . | TRBJ2-2 | TRBV9 | .
TGCGCCAGCAGCGAAACGGGACTAGCGGGGGGACAGTACTTC | CASSETGLAGGQYF | TRBD2 | TRBJ2-7 | TRBV5-1 | .
TGTGCCAGCAGTGAACTCCAGGACAGTCACTACGAGCAGTACTTC | CASSELQDSHYEQYF | . | TRBJ2-7 | TRBV25-1 | .
TGTGCCAGCAGCTTGGTACGGGGAGAGTTGCGGGAGACCCAGTACTTC | CASSLVRGELRETQYF | . | TRBJ2-5 | TRBV5-4 | .
TGTGCCAGTAGAGTGCGGAATAATGAAAAACTGTTTTTT | CASRVRNNEKLFF | . | TRBJ1-4 | TRBV19 | .
TGCAGCGTTGAAGTGGCCCGACTAGCCCAAAGTGACGGGGAGCTGTTTTTT | CSVEVARLAQSDGELFF | TRBD2 | TRBJ2-2 | TRBV29-1 | .
TGTGCCAGCAGATCATTATTCCGGGGTCCGAGGAGGCAAGAGACCCAGTACTTC | CASRSLFRGPRRQETQYF | . | TRBJ2-5 | TRBV28 | .
TGTGCCAGCAGTGAAAGTGGTGTCGACTATGGCTACACCTTC | CASSESGVDYGYTF | . | TRBJ1-2 | TRBV2 | .
TGTGCCAGCAGTCCAGCAACTAATGAAAAACTGTTTTTT | CASSPATNEKLFF | . | TRBJ1-4 | TRBV6-5 | .
TGTGCCATCAGTGTGGGTCCCACTGAAGCTTTCTTT | CAISVGPTEAFF | . | TRBJ1-1 | TRBV10-3 | once
TGTGCCACCAGCAGAGCCGGGGGCCAAGAGACCCAGTACTTC | CATSRAGGQETQYF | . | TRBJ2-5 | TRBV15 | once
TGCGCCAGCAGCCAAGAGACTAGCGGGGGGGCTGGCTCTAGCACAGATACGCAGTATTTT | CASSQETSGGAGSSTDTQYF | TRBD2 | TRBJ2-3 | TRBV4-1 | .
TGTGCCAGCTCACCGGCGGGACAGGGGAACACTGAAGCTTTCTTT | CASSPAGQGNTEAFF | TRBD1 | TRBJ1-1 | TRBV18 | .
TGCGCCAGCAGCCAAGATCCCTCGGGGGGATTCCCCTATGGCTACACCTTC | CASSQDPSGGFPYGYTF | . | TRBJ1-2 | TRBV4-1 | .
TGTGCCAGCATCGACAGAATGAACACTGAAGCTTTCTTT | CASIDRMNTEAFF | . | TRBJ1-1 | TRBV2 | .
TGCGCCAGCAGCTTGGTTCCGGGAGAGGGTCAGCCCCAGCATTTT | CASSLVPGEGQPQHF | . | TRBJ1-5 | TRBV5-1 | once
TGTGCCAGCAGTCCGGACTATAACAATGAGCAATTCTTC | CASSPDYNNEQFF | . | TRBJ2-1 | TRBV6-5 | .
TGTGCCAGCAGCTCCCGACAGGGGGCGCAAAACGAGCAGTACTTC | CASSSRQGAQNEQYF | TRBD1 | TRBJ2-7 | TRBV5-4 | .
TGCGCCAGCAGCCAAGGGGGGGCAAGGGATATTGAGCAGTTCTTC | CASSQGGARDIEQFF | . | TRBJ2-1 | TRBV4-1 | .
TGTGCCAGCAGTGCCGGACAGGGGGGACGTGGCTACACCTTC | CASSAGQGGRGYTF | TRBD1 | TRBJ1-2 | TRBV6-1 | .